This T cell receptor beta chain stems from a study of a mutant IDH1 vaccine in newly diagnosed glioma. Overall study: First vaccine doses came 4-6 weeks after radiotherapy alone, or with temozolomide cycles.

The repertoire was sequenced with immunoSEQ multiplex PCR; TCRdb's copy has only in-frame clones and lacks some. The sample holds under 70,000 clones; nearly 85% are singletons and the top ten take about an eighth. The time point here: week 23, last vaccination. Topical imiquimod was applied with each vaccine dose, which held 300 ug of mutant IDH1 20-mer peptide. Donors' newly diagnosed IDH1-mutant WHO grade 3 or 4 astrocytomas lacked nuclear ATRX. CDR1 is SGHTA, CDR2 FQGNSA, per germline. The CDR3 has 14 residues. J lost 12 bases, V lost 3 bases, and 12 bases had no gene match. Regarding the study as a whole: The occurrence of vaccine-induced immune responses was seen in approximately 92% of patients.

About this clone: As yet, its antigen is unknown.

V is TRBV7-2 and J is TRBJ1-1, with 8 bases lining up with TRBD1. This specimen was PBMCs, taken from a glioma patient whose treatment included an IDH1 peptide vaccine. The sequence was collected from a man aged 18 to 35 with glioma. The CDR3 sequence: CASSFYLGQGVSFF. Written as DNA, the CDR3 is TGTGCCAGCAGCTTTTATCTCGGACAGGGTGTATCTTTCTTT.